This T cell receptor beta chain emerged from a study of T cells in women clearing cervical HPV infection. Worth noting for this clone: From the germline J gene comes the end of the CDR3, since the read stops 3 residues before it.

The assay was immunoSEQ multiplex PCR, and TCRdb's table has in-frame clones only and misses some. The sample data list 18,000 or so clones. Germline V gives CDR1 ENHRY, CDR2 SYGVKD. The CDR3 runs 17 residues. V dropped 6 bases and J dropped 0; count of bases not matched to a gene: 7. Sequencing was carried out using blood buffy coat. The source of this sequence is a woman between 18 and 69 years old with a cervical HPV16 infection that either progressed to CIN3+ or cleared (not recorded which). V gene TRBV10-3 combines with J gene TRBJ2-1; 11 bases align to TRBD1. The CDR3 bases that were read are TGTGCCATCAGGGGGACAGGGGGTGGAAGCTCCTACAATGAG. Translated: CAIRGTGGGSSYNE. The full CDR3 is CAIRGTGGGSSYNEQFF.